One sample yielded the 28 T cell receptor beta chains listed below, sequenced in a study of T-cell memory formation after mild COVID-19. One entry per CDR3 protein results from TCRdb running MiXCR on the 5' RACE reads. This sample yields some 300,000 distinct CDR3 sequences, of which 20% are seen a single time; 21% belongs to the top ten. Sequencing was done on a sample of PBMCs or a T cell subset sorted from them (not recorded which). These receptors all come from a man aged 18 to 29 who had mild COVID-19 (a few samples of this study predate the infection). Cell type and time point are not known.

A few counts support this clonotype. The V call is TRBV6-2 or TRBV6-3, the J call TRBJ1-5; D is unresolved. Trimming removed 4 bases from V and 1 base from J, with 5 bases in between. Per germline, CDR1 MNHEY and CDR2 SVGEGT. The length of the CDR3 is 13 residues. The CDR3 sequence is CASSWESNQPQHF. The CDR3 bases are TGTGCCAGCAGTTGGGAAAGCAATCAGCCCCAGCATTTT.

This clonotype has more than one count but fewer than ten. The CDR3 loop is CASSLSRSNEQFF. Here the CDR3 DNA reads TGTGCCAGCAGCTTAAGTAGGTCCAATGAGCAGTTCTTC. The chain has TRBV7-3 and TRBJ2-1; D ambiguous. The CDR3 is made up of 13 amino acids. The germline gives CDR1 SGHTA, CDR2 FQGTGA. V shed 1 base and J shed 6 bases, with 7 bases lying between them. The variable domain in full, completed from reference TRBV7-3 and TRBJ2-1, reads GAGVSQTPSNKVTEKGKYVELRCDPISGHTALYWYRQSLGQGPEFLIYFQGTGAADDSGLPNDRFFAVRPEGSVSTLKIQRTERGDSAVYLCASSLSRSNEQFFGPGTRLTVL.

This clonotype has only a few counts. The CDR3 nucleotides read TGTGCCAGCAGCTTAGGGCAGGGATCGGGCCTCGCCGGGGAGCTGTTTTTT. Translating it yields CASSLGQGSGLAGELFF. V gene TRBV7-6 combines with J gene TRBJ2-2; D might be TRBD1 (5 bases). CDR1 is SGHVS and CDR2 is FNYEAQ in the germline V gene. V was shortened by 1 base and J by 6 bases, with 18 bases between the two germline ends. The CDR3 covers 17 residues.

The sample holds a few counts of this clonotype. The V and J genes are TRBV6-2 or TRBV6-3 and TRBJ2-5, with TRBD2 matching over 7 bases. The CDR3 is 16 residues long. CDR1 is MNHEY and CDR2 is SVGEGT in the germline V gene. V shed 0 bases, J shed 7 bases, and the junction held 11 bases outside the gene matches. CDR3 coding DNA: TGTGCCAGCAGTTACTCTGGCGGGGGACGCCCGGGGACCCAGTACTTC. It is translated as CASSYSGGGRPGTQYF.

The chain recombines TRBV19 with TRBJ2-7; possible D gene TRBD2, 5 bases. The CDR3 has 13 residues. V lost 5 bases and J lost 3, with 11 bases in between. In germline, CDR1 is LNHDA, CDR2 SQIVND (reference sequence). The CDR3 DNA reads as TGTGCCAGTAGTCCCACCGAGGGCTACGAGCAGTACTTC. This translates into CASSPTEGYEQYF.

This sequence joins TRBV20-1 and TRBJ1-5; 8 bases agree with TRBD1. The CDR3 is 14 amino acids. The germline gives CDR1 DFQATT, CDR2 SNEGSKA (reference sequence). Trimming removed 1 base from V and 9 bases from J; junction bases left unmatched: 8. CDR3 amino acids: CSARGDRGAGPQHF. For the CDR3, the DNA is TGCAGTGCTAGAGGTGACAGGGGAGCAGGGCCCCAGCATTTT.

The chain recombines TRBV7-3 with TRBJ2-3, with 9 nucleotides matching TRBD2. Unmatched junction bases numbered 8, after V lost 6 bases and J lost 4 bases. The CDR3 covers 15 residues. CDR1 and CDR2 (germline): SGHTA, FQGTGA. CDR3 sequence (DNA): TGTGCCAGCAGAGCGGGACTAGCAGAATCAGATACGCAGTATTTT. It is translated as CASRAGLAESDTQYF. The full variable domain, its missing parts supplied by reference TRBV7-3 and TRBJ2-3, is GAGVSQTPSNKVTEKGKYVELRCDPISGHTALYWYRQSLGQGPEFLIYFQGTGAADDSGLPNDRFFAVRPEGSVSTLKIQRTERGDSAVYLCASRAGLAESDTQYFGPGTRLTVL.

The chain combines TRBV29-1 with TRBJ2-3; TRBD1 or TRBD2 may be the D gene (5 bases each). Germline loops: CDR1 SQVTM, CDR2 ANQGSEA. The CDR3 runs to 13 residues. Trimming stripped 4 bases from V and 0 bases from J, with 8 bases between. DNA for the CDR3: TGCAGCGTTGGCCGGGACAGCACAGATACGCAGTATTTT. This codes for CSVGRDSTDTQYF.

The rearrangement joins TRBV5-5 to TRBJ2-7; possibly TRBD1 for D (7 bases). This CDR3 is built from 16 residues. The V end was cut by 0 bases, the J end by 0 bases, with 13 bases between. Germline lookup yields CDR1 SGHKS and CDR2 YYEKEE (reference sequence). The CDR3 nucleotides read TGTGCCAGCAGCTTGGTGGCAGGGGGACTCTCCTACGAGCAGTACTTC. Amino acids: CASSLVAGGLSYEQYF.

J is TRBJ1-1 and V is TRBV5-5; D is unclear. Looked up from germline, CDR1 is SGHKS and CDR2 is YYEKEE (reference sequence). The ends were cut back, 2 bases at V and 1 base at J, with 6 bases in the middle. The CDR3 covers 13 residues. CDR3 sequence (DNA): TGTGCCAGCAGCTTTCAGACGAACACTGAAGCTTTCTTT. Amino acid sequence: CASSFQTNTEAFF.

The V gene is TRBV7-8, the J gene TRBJ2-5, with TRBD1 matching over 8 bases. Looked up from germline, CDR1 is SGHVS and CDR2 is FQNEAQ. The CDR3 totals 16 residues. J was trimmed by 9 bases and V by 0 bases; bases with no gene match: 12. The chain's CDR3 is CASSLAFFRGHGAQYF. CDR3 nucleotide sequence: TGTGCCAGCAGCTTAGCCTTTTTCAGGGGGCACGGGGCCCAGTACTTC.

The rearrangement uses TRBV4-3 and TRBJ2-3, with 8 bases aligning to TRBD1. Germline V lookup: CDR1 LGHNA, CDR2 YSLEER. This CDR3 spans 16 amino acids. V trimming: 0 bases; J trimming: 7 bases; junction bases outside the gene matches: 9. The CDR3 loop is CASSQDRGTGLHTQYF. DNA for the CDR3: TGCGCCAGCAGCCAAGATCGGGGGACAGGATTACATACGCAGTATTTT.

This clonotype was observed a few times. The rearrangement uses TRBV6-5 and TRBJ1-2; weak D call: TRBD1 (5 bases). Trimming took off 6 bases at V and 4 bases at J, with 15 bases between the two ends. Germline CDR1 and CDR2: MNHEY and SVGAGI. The CDR3 has 14 amino acids. The CDR3 reads CASSPGGTGYGYTF. In DNA, the CDR3 is TGTGCCAGCAGCCCGGGGGGTACCGGCTATGGCTACACCTTC.

CDR3: CASSLGSRDNEQFF. CDR3 coding DNA: TGCGCCAGCAGCTTGGGGTCCAGAGACAATGAGCAGTTCTTC. The chain uses TRBV5-1 and TRBJ2-1; D is undetermined. V shed 0 bases and J shed 5 bases, with 9 bases lying between them. The CDR3 sequence is 14 residues long. Germline loops: CDR1 SGHRS, CDR2 YFSETQ.

This chain links TRBV7-9 with TRBJ2-7; 8 nucleotides align to TRBD1. Trimming cost V 8 bases and J 0 bases; bases outside gene matches: 9. Germline-derived CDR1 and CDR2 are SEHNR and FQNEAQ (reference sequence). The CDR3 is 15 residues long. The CDR3 loop is CASLQGQGSSYEQYV. The DNA for the CDR3 is TGTGCCAGCCTGCAAGGACAGGGAAGCTCCTACGAGCAGTACGTC.

The chain links TRBV6-5 to TRBJ1-1; D unresolved. Between the trimmed V and J ends, which lost 5 bases and 9 bases, there was a span of 16 bases. Germline assignment: CDR1 MNHEY and CDR2 SVGAGI. The CDR3 is made up of 13 amino acids. The CDR3 reads CASSTTTGSQAFF. CDR3 nucleotide sequence: TGTGCCAGCAGTACCACCACCGGGTCCCAAGCTTTCTTT.

There are many counts of this clonotype. CDR3 in DNA: TGTGCCAGCAGTCCTAGGGGGGTGCAAGAGACCCAGTACTTC. Translated, it gives CASSPRGVQETQYF. This chain connects TRBV9 to TRBJ2-5; D may be TRBD1 or TRBD2 (6 bases each). The length of the CDR3 is 14 residues. Germline V gene sequence: CDR1 SGDLS, CDR2 YYNGEE. V was clipped by 5 bases and J by 2 bases, with 13 bases between them. The whole variable domain, remainder taken from reference TRBV9 and TRBJ2-5, is DSGVTQTPKHLITATGQRVTLRCSPRSGDLSVYWYQQSLDQGLQFLIQYYNGEERAKGNILERFSAQQFPDLHSELNLSSLELGDSALYFCASSPRGVQETQYFGPGTRLLVL.

This chain links TRBV23-1 with TRBJ2-7, with D unresolved. TRBV23-1 is an ORF; its function is uncertain. V was shortened by 3 bases and J by 6 bases, with 12 bases between the two germline ends. This CDR3 spans 13 amino acids. The CDR3: CASSHPPRSEQYV. The CDR3 coding sequence is TGCGCCAGCAGTCACCCCCCCCGGTCCGAGCAGTACGTC.

V and J are TRBV4-3 and TRBJ2-3; D assignment may be TRBD1 or TRBD2 (5 bases each). The V gene's germline CDR1 is LGHNA and CDR2 YSLEER. V lost 3 bases to trimming and J lost 4 bases, with 14 bases between them. The CDR3 sequence is 15 residues long. CDR3 amino acids: CASSQRGRGADTQYF. In nucleotides, the CDR3 is TGCGCCAGCAGCCAGAGGGGTAGAGGGGCAGATACGCAGTATTTT.

V gene TRBV20-1 combines with J gene TRBJ2-3, with 12 bases that match TRBD2. The junction had 10 bases not matched to a gene; V was cut back by 6 bases and J by 6 bases. The germline V gene has CDR1 DFQATT and CDR2 SNEGSKA (reference sequence). The CDR3 spans 15 residues. This chain's CDR3 is CSALTSGGREDTQYF. The CDR3 DNA follows: TGCAGTGCCCTCACTAGCGGGGGGCGGGAGGATACGCAGTATTTT.

This clonotype was seen only a few times. The rearrangement links TRBV3-1 to TRBJ2-4; possibly TRBD2 for D (5 bases). V was trimmed by 0 bases and J by 0 bases, leaving 12 bases between them. The germline V gene encodes CDR1 LGHDT and CDR2 YNNKEL (reference sequence). This CDR3 contains 17 residues. The DNA for the CDR3 is TGTGCCAGCAGCCAAGATGGGCGGGTACTAGCCAAAAACATTCAGTACTTC. Its protein is CASSQDGRVLAKNIQYF. Drawing the rest from reference TRBV3-1 and TRBJ2-4, the complete variable domain is DTAVSQTPKYLVTQMGNDKSIKCEQNLGHDTMYWYKQDSKKFLKIMFSYNNKELIINETVPNRFSPKSPDKAHLNLHINSLELGDSAVYFCASSQDGRVLAKNIQYFGAGTRLSVL.

This clonotype has a handful of counts. This rearrangement joins TRBV20-1 to TRBJ2-3, with TRBD2 identical over 11 bases. Germline CDR1 reads DFQATT; CDR2 reads SNEGSKA (reference sequence). V dropped 6 bases and J dropped 2; count of bases not matched to a gene: 13. The CDR3 is made up of 17 amino acids. CDR3 loop: CSAPLAGEDTTTDTQYF. Here the CDR3 DNA reads TGCAGTGCCCCACTAGCGGGGGAAGACACCACCACAGATACGCAGTATTTT.

This clonotype was counted a few times. This rearrangement joins TRBV24-1 to TRBJ2-4; 8 bases agree with TRBD1. V was pared by 5 bases and J by 6 bases, with 11 bases of the junction left unmatched. Germline CDR1 is KGHDR and CDR2 is SFDVKD. The CDR3 has 16 residues. CDR3 in DNA: TGTGCCACCAGTGGGACGACAGGGGACGGACGAAACATTCAGTACTTC. It codes for CATSGTTGDGRNIQYF.

This clonotype was recorded at least ten times. This rearrangement joins TRBV4-3 to TRBJ1-2; D not resolved. CDR1 and CDR2 (germline): LGHNA, YSLEER. The CDR3 runs to 14 residues. Trimming pared 0 bases from V and 3 bases from J, leaving 8 bases between. DNA of the CDR3: TGCGCCAGCAGCCAAGAAGCGGGGTACTATGGCTACACCTTC. Its translation: CASSQEAGYYGYTF.

This sequence joins TRBV5-4 and TRBJ2-1, with a possible D match to TRBD2 (6 bases). The length of the CDR3 is 15 residues. CDR1 and CDR2 (germline): SGHNT, YYREEE (reference sequence). Here the CDR3 DNA reads TGTGACAGAAGCTGGGCTCTAGCGTCCTACAATGAGCAGTTCTTC. Protein product: CDRSWALASYNEQFF.

The sample holds many counts of this clonotype. The chain combines TRBV5-1 with TRBJ2-1; possible D gene TRBD1, 6 bases. Trimming cost V 4 bases and J 6 bases, with 17 bases left between them. The CDR3 has 15 amino acids. Germline CDR1 and CDR2: SGHRS and YFSETQ. CDR3 nucleotide sequence: TGCGCCAGCAGCAGCAGGGGCCAACTCGGCAATGAGCAGTTCTTC. It codes for CASSSRGQLGNEQFF.

The chain is built from TRBV18 and TRBJ1-6; no firm D call. V lost 6 bases and J lost 10, with 10 bases in between. CDR3 length equals 12 residues. Germline V gives CDR1 KGHSH, CDR2 LQKENI. In nucleotides, the CDR3 is TGTGCCAGCTCGCAGCCAGGATCACCCCTCCACTTT. Protein: CASSQPGSPLHF.

CDR3 loop: CASSQDLPLGGYTF. In DNA form, the CDR3 reads TGCGCCAGCAGCCAAGATCTCCCCTTGGGAGGCTACACCTTC. The chain carries TRBV4-3 and TRBJ1-2; D remains ambiguous. The CDR3 has 14 amino acids. V lost 0 bases and J 8 bases, leaving 13 bases between the germline ends. Germline assignment: CDR1 LGHNA and CDR2 YSLEER.